This TCR beta chain stems from a study of blood T cell repertoires in COVID-19. Overall study: COVID-19 samples collected from the United States, Italy and Spain covered acute and convalescent phases. Sources were T cells, B-cell-depleted T cells, or PBMCs; the material itself was cDNA or gDNA.

This clone occurred once. Original methodology: Using reference gene primer amplification, nucleated cell counts were estimated. Sequencing used immunoSEQ multiplex PCR; TCRdb keeps in-frame clones, though not all of them. D and trimming come from the DNA, and the V and J calls and clone size come from that table. The sample includes 69,000 or so clones, around 90% of them seen just once. The V gene lost 6 bases and the J gene lost 4 bases, with 21 bases spanning the gap. Germline CDR1 SQVTM, CDR2 ANQGSEA. The length of the CDR3 is 15 residues. The chain recombines TRBV29-1 with TRBJ2-5; possible D gene TRBD2, 5 bases. The sequence was obtained from a man between 45 and 60 years old with acute or convalescent COVID-19. Sequencing input: peripheral blood. The CDR3 DNA follows: TGCAGCGTACAAACAAATCTAGCATCGGCAGAGACCCAGTACTTC. Protein product: CSVQTNLASAETQYF.